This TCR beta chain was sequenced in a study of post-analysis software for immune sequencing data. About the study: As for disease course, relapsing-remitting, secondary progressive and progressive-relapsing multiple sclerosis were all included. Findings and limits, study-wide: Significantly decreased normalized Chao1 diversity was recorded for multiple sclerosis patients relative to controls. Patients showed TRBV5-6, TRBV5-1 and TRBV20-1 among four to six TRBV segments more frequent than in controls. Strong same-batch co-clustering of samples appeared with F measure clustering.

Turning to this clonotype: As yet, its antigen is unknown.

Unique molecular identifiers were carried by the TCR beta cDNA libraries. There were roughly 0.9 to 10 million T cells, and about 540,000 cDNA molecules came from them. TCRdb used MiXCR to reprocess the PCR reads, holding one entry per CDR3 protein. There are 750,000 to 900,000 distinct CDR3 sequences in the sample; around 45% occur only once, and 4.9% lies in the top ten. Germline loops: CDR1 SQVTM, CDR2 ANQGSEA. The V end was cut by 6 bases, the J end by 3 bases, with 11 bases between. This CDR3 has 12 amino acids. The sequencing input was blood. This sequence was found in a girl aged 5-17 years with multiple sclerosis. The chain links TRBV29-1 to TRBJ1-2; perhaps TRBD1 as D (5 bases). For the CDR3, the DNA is TGCAGCGTACGTTGGGGGTACTATGGCTACACCTTC. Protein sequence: CSVRWGYYGYTF. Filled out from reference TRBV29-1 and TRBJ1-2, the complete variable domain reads SAVISQKPSRDICQRGTSLTIQCQVDSQVTMMFWYRQQPGQSLTLIATANQGSEATYESGFVIDKFPISRPNLTFSTLTVSNMSPEDSSIYLCSVRWGYYGYTFGSGTRLTVV.